Described below is a single T cell receptor beta chain sequence and its context. Its antigen remains undetermined. Base qualities are not provided; no much larger clone lies one nucleotide away. These data come from a study of identical twins (dated by TCRdb to about 2016). In terms of the full investigation: To test whether fetal clonotypes persist, the study used deep sequencing on TCR alpha and beta repertoires from monozygotic twins, unrelated adults of various ages, and cord blood. To rule out contamination, the twin experiments were replicated at different times with different library preparation protocols.

V is shortened by 4 bases, J by 4 bases, and the region joining them spans 14 bases. From cysteine to phenylalanine, the CDR3 is 15 amino acids long. CDR3 DNA is the only sequence kept; it has 45 bases, read in frame from the first base. All donors were healthy Caucasians. The twin cohort consisted of three pairs of female monozygotic twins, all aged 18 to 29 years. Peripheral blood mononuclear cells were used as the source from which RNA for TCR libraries was isolated. Preparation of the library involved 5' RACE. Sequencing instrument: Illumina HiSeq 2000. Template switching added a universal primer binding site, and the final cDNA carried a unique molecular identifier that allowed TCR cDNA molecules to be counted accurately. Specific primers in the conserved constant-segment region were used to synthesize first-strand cDNA for TCR alpha and beta chains. To control for contamination, every cDNA library carried two barcodes: a SMART-Mk sample barcode plus Illumina barcodes. TruSeq adapter sequences, together with Illumina sample barcodes, were added in two successive PCR steps. The Illumina HiSeq platform was used with custom primers to sequence TCR alpha and beta cDNA libraries. Per the source publication's procedure: MiGEC was used to process raw reads and extract unique molecular identifiers, and MiXCR was used to find CDR3 positions. Recombination models were inferred per individual with the repgenHMM and IGoR tools using an EM algorithm. The tcR package in R was used for shared clonotype analysis, with sharing normalized by the product of cloneset sizes. Out-of-frame nonproductive sequences were analyzed to study raw recombination free of thymic and clonal selection effects. In-frame beta chains were kept once TCRdb had trimmed the public reads at Q25 with fastp and called clones with MiXCR. Each record represents a unique CDR3 protein, reported with the most common genes and DNA among its rows. TCRdb, rather than the study authors, made the V and J calls. This sample comprises some 690,000 distinct CDR3 sequences, 20% to 25% of them detected only once. The ten largest make up about 4.5% of the sample.

The study at large found these results: Out-of-frame TCR alpha sequences shared between twins showed an excess of low generation-probability sequences compared with coincidental sharing between unrelated individuals. Zero-insertion analyses could be partly confounded by invariant T cells such as MAIT and iNKT, although diverse VJ usage argued against such confounding for most clonotypes. The excess sharing between twins in beta out-of-frame sequences was weaker because fewer shared sequences reduced the signal-to-noise ratio. Fewer insertions were carried by abundant cord blood beta clonotypes, a similar but weaker trend appeared in young adult naive repertoires, and no such trend appeared in memory repertoires. In monozygotic twins, recombination models systematically underestimated out-of-frame TCR alpha sharing, but the models matched the sharing seen between unrelated individuals. Because the same donors could not be followed over many years, the conclusions relied on cross-sectional statistical analysis.

The same sample was also studied in work on T cells expressing NK-cell markers. In that second paper, the authors write: Three sorted T-cell subsets (CD3+CD56+NKG2C+, CD3+CD56+NKG2C- and CD3+CD56-NKG2C+) from eight donors had their TCR beta-chain repertoires profiled. Seven of the eight sequenced donors were HCMV-seropositive and one was HCMV-seronegative. In several experiments an anti-gammadeltaTCR antibody was added to restrict sorting to alphabetaTCR-expressing T cells. In several donors, the dominant CD3+CD56+NKG2C+ clonotypes were found to rank among the top 10 CD8+ clonotypes and to make up 1.0-7.0% of CD8+ T cells. Those dominant clonotypes were again the most abundant among CD3+CD56-NKG2C+ cells in a few donors, at roughly 25-65%. It remained unclear whether the expanded NKG2C-expressing T cell clones were specific for HCMV antigens. The study sequenced eight donors, all healthy volunteers chosen at random: three men and five women. To determine HCMV serostatus, a commercial ELISA kit was used to detect HCMV-specific IgG in serum. For more than five donors, bulk peripheral blood T-cell repertoires were additionally sequenced from unsorted PBMC. MIGEC handled demultiplexing of the reads and grouping by UMI, while MiTCR was used to assemble and quantify clonotypes. To exclude erroneous sequences, any TCR cDNA sequence not supported by at least two reads was discarded. Downstream repertoire analysis used the tcR package, and clonotypes were matched across fractions by CDR3 nucleotide sequence plus V segment. VDJmatch was used to annotate antigen specificity against VDJdb, with one amino acid substitution allowed in CDR3.

The sample taken for sequencing was PBMCs. The receptor comes from a woman aged 18-29 years in good health. Recombination connected TRBV12-3 or TRBV12-4 to TRBJ2-1; confidence is insufficient to name the D gene. Read as DNA, the sequence is TGTGCCAGCAGTTGGTCCCCGGACGGATACAATGAGCAGTTCTTC. It encodes CASSWSPDGYNEQFF.